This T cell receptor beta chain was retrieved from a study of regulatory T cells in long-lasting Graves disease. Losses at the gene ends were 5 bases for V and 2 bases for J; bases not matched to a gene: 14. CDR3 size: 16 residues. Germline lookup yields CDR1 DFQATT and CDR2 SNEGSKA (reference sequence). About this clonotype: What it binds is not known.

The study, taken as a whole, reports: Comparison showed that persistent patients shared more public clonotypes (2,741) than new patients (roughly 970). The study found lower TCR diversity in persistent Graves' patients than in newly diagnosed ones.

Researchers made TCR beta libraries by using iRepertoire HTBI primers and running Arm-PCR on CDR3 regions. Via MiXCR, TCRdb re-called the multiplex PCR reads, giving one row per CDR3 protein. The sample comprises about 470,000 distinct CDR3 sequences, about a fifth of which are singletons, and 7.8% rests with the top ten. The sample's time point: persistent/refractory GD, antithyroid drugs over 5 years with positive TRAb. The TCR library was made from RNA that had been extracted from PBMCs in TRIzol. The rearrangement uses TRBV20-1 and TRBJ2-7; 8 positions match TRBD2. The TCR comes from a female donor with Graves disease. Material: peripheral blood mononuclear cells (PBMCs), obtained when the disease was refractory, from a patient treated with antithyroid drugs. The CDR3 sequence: CSAPEVGREVPYEQYF. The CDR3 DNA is TGCAGTGCTCCGGAAGTGGGGCGGGAGGTACCCTACGAGCAGTACTTC.